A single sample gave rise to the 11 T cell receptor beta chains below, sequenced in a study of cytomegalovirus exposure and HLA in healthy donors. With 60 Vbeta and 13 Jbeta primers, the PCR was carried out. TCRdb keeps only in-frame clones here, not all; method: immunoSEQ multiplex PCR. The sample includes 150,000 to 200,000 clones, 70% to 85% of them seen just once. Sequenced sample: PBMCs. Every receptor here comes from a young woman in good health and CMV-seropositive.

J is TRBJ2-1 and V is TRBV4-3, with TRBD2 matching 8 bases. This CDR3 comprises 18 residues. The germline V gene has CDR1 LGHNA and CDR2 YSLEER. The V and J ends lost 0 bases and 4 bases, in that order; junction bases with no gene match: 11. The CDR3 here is CASSQDHAGGSEYNEQFF. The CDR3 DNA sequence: TGCGCCAGCAGCCAAGATCACGCGGGGGGTTCTGAATACAATGAGCAGTTCTTC.

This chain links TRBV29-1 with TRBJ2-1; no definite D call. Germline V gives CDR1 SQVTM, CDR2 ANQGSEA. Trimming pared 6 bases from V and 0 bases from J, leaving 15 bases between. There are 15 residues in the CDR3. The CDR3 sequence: CSVEIAASSYNEQFF. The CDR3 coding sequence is TGCAGCGTGGAGATTGCTGCGAGCTCCTACAATGAGCAGTTCTTC.

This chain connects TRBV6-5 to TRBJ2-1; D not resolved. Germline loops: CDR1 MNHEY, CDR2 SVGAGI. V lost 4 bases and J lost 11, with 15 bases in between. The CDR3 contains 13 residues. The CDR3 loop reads CASSFRELGKQFF. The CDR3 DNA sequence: TGTGCCAGCAGTTTCCGCGAGCTTGGTAAGCAGTTCTTC.

The CDR3 here is CASSTPGARNERGMFF. CDR3 coding DNA: TGTGCCAGTAGTACGCCAGGGGCGCGTAATGAAAGGGGGATGTTTTTT. This rearrangement joins TRBV19 to TRBJ1-4, with D perhaps matching TRBD1 (6 bases). From germline, CDR1 is LNHDA and CDR2 SQIVND (reference sequence). The CDR3 runs to 16 residues. V gave up 4 bases and J gave up 15 bases, with 27 bases separating them.

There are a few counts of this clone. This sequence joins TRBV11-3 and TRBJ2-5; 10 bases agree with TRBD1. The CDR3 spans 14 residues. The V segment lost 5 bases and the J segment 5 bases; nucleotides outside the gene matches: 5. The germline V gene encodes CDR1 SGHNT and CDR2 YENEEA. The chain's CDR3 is CASSLTGGGETQYF. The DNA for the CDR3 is TGTGCCAGCAGCCTGACAGGGGGCGGGGAGACCCAGTACTTC.

CDR3 nucleotide sequence: TGTGCCAGCAGCCCCGGACTAGCCTCCTACAATGAGCAGTTCTTC. Protein sequence: CASSPGLASYNEQFF. V and J are TRBV6-1 and TRBJ2-1, with 8 bases fitting TRBD2. The trim removed 6 bases at V and 0 bases at J, leaving 4 bases unmatched. The CDR3 is made up of 15 amino acids. CDR1 and CDR2 (germline): MNHNS, SASEGT.

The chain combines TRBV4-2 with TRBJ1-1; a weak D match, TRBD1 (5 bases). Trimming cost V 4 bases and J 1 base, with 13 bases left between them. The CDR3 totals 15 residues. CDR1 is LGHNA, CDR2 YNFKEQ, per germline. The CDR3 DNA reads TGTGCCAGCAGCCCCCTGGACGACAGGAACACTGAAGCTTTCTTT. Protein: CASSPLDDRNTEAFF.

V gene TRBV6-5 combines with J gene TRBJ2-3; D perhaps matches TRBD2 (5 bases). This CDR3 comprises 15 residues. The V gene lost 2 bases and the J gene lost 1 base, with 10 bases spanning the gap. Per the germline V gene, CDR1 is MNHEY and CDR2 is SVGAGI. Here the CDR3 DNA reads TGTGCCAGCAGTTACGTTGCGGAGGGCACAGATACGCAGTATTTT. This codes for CASSYVAEGTDTQYF.

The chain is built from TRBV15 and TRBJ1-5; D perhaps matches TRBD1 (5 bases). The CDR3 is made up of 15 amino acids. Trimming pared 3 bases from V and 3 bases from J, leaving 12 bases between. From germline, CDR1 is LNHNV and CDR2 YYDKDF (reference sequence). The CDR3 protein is CATSRYGTYNQPQHF. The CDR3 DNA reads TGTGCCACCAGCAGGTACGGGACTTACAATCAGCCCCAGCATTTT.

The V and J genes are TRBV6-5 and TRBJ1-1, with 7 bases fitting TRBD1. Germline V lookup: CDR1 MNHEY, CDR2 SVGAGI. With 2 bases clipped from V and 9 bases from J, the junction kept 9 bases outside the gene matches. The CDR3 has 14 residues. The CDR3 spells CASSYRQGVGKAFF. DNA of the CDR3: TGTGCCAGCAGTTACCGGCAGGGGGTTGGGAAAGCTTTCTTT.

The CDR3: CASSLGQGFSAGETQYF. In DNA form, the CDR3 reads TGCGCCAGCAGCTTGGGACAGGGCTTTTCGGCGGGGGAGACCCAGTACTTC. This rearrangement joins TRBV5-1 to TRBJ2-5, with a weak D call TRBD1 (7 bases). V shed 0 bases and J shed 5 bases, with 20 bases lying between them. The CDR3 is 17 amino acids. Germline V gene data show CDR1 as SGHRS and CDR2 as YFSETQ.